This is a list of T cell receptor beta chains from one sample in a study of patients and donors after allogeneic stem cell transplantation. TCRdb ran MiXCR on the RT-PCR reads and lists one entry per CDR3 protein. The table includes over 400,000 distinct CDR3 sequences, 16% detected once. Input material: blood, either unsorted or a sorted T cell fraction (not recorded which). The receptors here all came from a human donor who was either an allogeneic HSCT recipient or a stem cell or donor lymphocyte infusion donor (not recorded which). It is not recorded whose cells these are; they may come from a transplant donor. The CDR3 runs from the conserved cysteine through the conserved F or W. D genes are given only for firm matches. Expanded clones are given a class, and other clones once, few, many or no size at all.

clone size | J gene | V gene | D gene | CDR3 protein | CDR3 DNA
. | TRBJ1-4 | TRBV12-3/TRBV12-4 | . | CASRRTEKLFF | TGTGCCAGCAGGAGGACCGAAAAACTGTTTTTT
few | TRBJ1-1 | TRBV7-9 | . | CASSLVGGESTEAFF | TGTGCCAGCAGCTTAGTTGGGGGAGAGAGCACTGAAGCTTTCTTT
once | TRBJ1-6 | TRBV2 | . | CASDPGMDSPLHF | TGTGCTTCCGATCCAGGGATGGATTCACCCCTCCACTTT
. | TRBJ2-5 | TRBV7-9 | TRBD1 | CASSLVRAGGETQYF | TGTGCCAGCAGCTTAGTGAGAGCAGGGGGAGAGACCCAGTACTTC
many | TRBJ1-6 | TRBV12-3/TRBV12-4 | . | CASSLIGGVDSPLHF | TGTGCCAGCAGTCTAATAGGGGGGGTAGATTCACCCCTCCACTTT
few | TRBJ2-7 | TRBV7-2 | . | CASSLLGLGSGEQYF | TGTGCCAGCAGCTTACTCGGATTGGGGTCCGGGGAGCAGTACTTC
. | TRBJ2-1 | TRBV2 | . | CASTGLEQFF | TGTGCCAGCACCGGGTTGGAGCAGTTCTTC
. | TRBJ2-7 | TRBV16 | . | CASSPPGVSRLHEQYF | TGTGCCAGCAGCCCCCCTGGGGTAAGTAGGCTCCACGAGCAGTACTTC
. | TRBJ1-1 | TRBV29-1 | . | CSVDPGGWVEHTEAFF | TGCAGCGTTGACCCAGGTGGGTGGGTAGAACACACTGAAGCTTTCTTT
few | TRBJ1-1 | TRBV25-1 | . | CASSLRQGSTEAFF | TGTGCCAGCAGTCTGAGGCAGGGGAGCACTGAAGCTTTCTTT
. | TRBJ1-4 | TRBV18 | . | CASSPPGKNEKLFF | TGTGCCAGCTCACCACCTGGCAAAAATGAAAAACTGTTTTTT
many | TRBJ2-2 | TRBV7-8 | . | CASSLAGQNTGELFF | TGTGCCAGCAGCTTAGCCGGACAGAACACCGGGGAGCTGTTTTTT
many | TRBJ1-2 | TRBV5-6 | . | CASSPLDGTERGGYTF | TGTGCCAGCAGCCCGTTGGACGGAACCGAGAGGGGCGGCTACACCTTC
. | TRBJ2-6 | TRBV6-5 | . | CASSYSVSGANVLTF | TGTGCCAGCAGTTACTCGGTCTCTGGGGCCAACGTCCTGACTTTC
. | TRBJ2-1 | TRBV27 | TRBD2 | CASSPQTSGSSYNEQFF | TGTGCCAGCAGTCCTCAGACTAGCGGAAGCTCCTACAATGAGCAGTTCTTC
few | TRBJ2-4 | TRBV7-9 | . | CASSSATGPFGIQYF | TGTGCCAGCAGCTCCGCCACGGGACCGTTCGGCATTCAGTACTTC
. | TRBJ2-1 | TRBV5-3 | . | CARSLNRVRNEQFF | TGTGCCAGAAGCTTAAACAGGGTAAGGAATGAGCAGTTCTTC
few | TRBJ1-2 | TRBV11-3 | . | CASSSRSGDGYTF | TGTGCCAGCAGCTCCCGATCCGGGGATGGCTACACCTTC
. | TRBJ2-1 | TRBV5-1 | TRBD1 | CASAGTGASEQFF | TGCGCCAGCGCCGGGACAGGGGCAAGTGAGCAGTTCTTC
. | TRBJ1-4 | TRBV6-1 | TRBD1 | CASSNPGQGVTNEKLFF | TGTGCCAGCAGTAACCCGGGACAGGGCGTAACTAATGAAAAACTGTTTTTT
many | TRBJ1-1 | TRBV12-3/TRBV12-4 | . | CASSLRPLGAFF | TGTGCCAGCAGTTTAAGACCCCTCGGGGCTTTCTTT
few | TRBJ2-7 | TRBV15 | TRBD2 | CATARGGGNTYEQYF | TGTGCCACTGCCCGTGGGGGAGGGAATACCTACGAGCAGTACTTC